The rows below give T cell receptor beta chains drawn from one sample of a study of early T cells in non-severe SARS-CoV-2 infection. TCRdb re-called the 5' RACE reads through MiXCR, storing one row per CDR3 protein. The sample yields some 87,000 distinct CDR3 sequences, 9% to 14% seen once. Sequenced: whole blood. These receptor sequences come from an adult who was a healthcare worker with PCR-confirmed SARS-CoV-2 infection or an uninfected control (not recorded which). The CDR3 runs from the conserved cysteine through the conserved F or W. A D gene is named only where the DNA matches it firmly. Clone size is given for some rows only: seen once, a few or many times, or a class if the clone is expanded.

D: NA
size: NA
V: TRBV6-1
length: 16
J: TRBJ2-3
DNA: TGTGCCAGCAGTGAAGAGGTTTACCCTAGCACAGATACGCAGTATTTT
CDR3: CASSEEVYPSTDTQYF

D: NA
size: few
V: TRBV2
length: 12
J: TRBJ1-1
DNA: TGTGCCAGCAACCAGGGAGGGCTAGGAGCTTTCTTT
CDR3: CASNQGGLGAFF

D: NA
size: many
V: TRBV19
length: 14
J: TRBJ1-1
DNA: TGTGCCAGTAGTGTCAGGGGTAGCGACACTGAAGCTTTCTTT
CDR3: CASSVRGSDTEAFF

D: TRBD2
size: NA
V: TRBV5-1
length: 16
J: TRBJ2-1
DNA: TGCGCCAGCAGCCCCGGACTAGTCTTCTCCTACAATGAGCAGTTCTTC
CDR3: CASSPGLVFSYNEQFF

D: NA
size: many
V: TRBV2
length: 14
J: TRBJ1-2
DNA: TGTGCCAGCCCCATGGGGGGACCCAGGGATGGCTACACCTTC
CDR3: CASPMGGPRDGYTF

D: NA
size: NA
V: TRBV5-1
length: 11
J: TRBJ2-1
DNA: TGCGCCAGCACCGAGTTGGATGAGCAGTTCTTC
CDR3: CASTELDEQFF

D: NA
size: many
V: TRBV7-2
length: 15
J: TRBJ1-3
DNA: TGTGCCAGCAGCGCCGGCTGGAGGCCAGGAAACACCATATATTTT
CDR3: CASSAGWRPGNTIYF

D: TRBD2
size: many
V: TRBV5-1
length: 15
J: TRBJ2-7
DNA: TGCGCCAGCAGCCCCCGACTAGCGGGTGTGAGGGAGCAGTACTTC
CDR3: CASSPRLAGVREQYF

D: TRBD2
size: NA
V: TRBV28
length: 16
J: TRBJ2-3
DNA: TGTGCCAGCAGTTTGGTAGCTAGCGGGGGCACAGATACGCAGTATTTT
CDR3: CASSLVASGGTDTQYF

D: NA
size: NA
V: TRBV10-3
length: 12
J: TRBJ2-1
DNA: TGTGCCATCAGGGGAGCAGAGAATGAGCAGTTCTTC
CDR3: CAIRGAENEQFF

D: TRBD2
size: many
V: TRBV6-1
length: 15
J: TRBJ2-1
DNA: TGTGCCAGCAGCCCAAGGGTGGTAGCGGGAGGCGAGCAGTTCTTC
CDR3: CASSPRVVAGGEQFF

D: NA
size: few
V: TRBV5-1
length: 14
J: TRBJ2-7
DNA: TGCGCCAGCAGCTTGGGTAACCCCTGGGACGAGCAGTACTTC
CDR3: CASSLGNPWDEQYF

D: TRBD2
size: NA
V: TRBV3-1
length: 17
J: TRBJ2-1
DNA: TGTGCCAGCAGCCAAGATACTAGCGGGTTTTCCTACAATGAGCAGTTCTTC
CDR3: CASSQDTSGFSYNEQFF

D: NA
size: many
V: TRBV12-3/TRBV12-4
length: 12
J: TRBJ2-1
DNA: TGTGCCAGCAGGAAGAGGGAAAATGAGCAGTTCTTC
CDR3: CASRKRENEQFF

D: NA
size: NA
V: TRBV15
length: 13
J: TRBJ1-3
DNA: TGTGCCACCAGCGGGGACTCTGGAAACACCATATATTTT
CDR3: CATSGDSGNTIYF

D: NA
size: many
V: TRBV6-2/TRBV6-3
length: 13
J: TRBJ2-1
DNA: TGTGCCAGCAGCCCACCACCCGGACGGAAGCAGTTCTTC
CDR3: CASSPPPGRKQFF

D: NA
size: few
V: TRBV24-1
length: 15
J: TRBJ2-1
DNA: TGTGCCACCAGTGATTTTGTGGGAGGTTCGAATGAGCAGTTCTTC
CDR3: CATSDFVGGSNEQFF

D: TRBD2
size: few
V: TRBV20-1
length: 15
J: TRBJ2-2
DNA: TGCAGTGCTCGGACTAGCGGGGGGAACACCGGGGAGCTGTTTTTT
CDR3: CSARTSGGNTGELFF

D: NA
size: many
V: TRBV20-1
length: 11
J: TRBJ1-5
DNA: TGCAGGGGGGGGAGCAATCAGCCCCAGCATTTT
CDR3: CRGGSNQPQHF

D: NA
size: many
V: TRBV30
length: 13
J: TRBJ1-1
DNA: TGTGCCTGGAGTGTACGGCAGGAGCGTGAAGCTTTCTTT
CDR3: CAWSVRQEREAFF

D: NA
size: NA
V: TRBV5-1
length: 14
J: TRBJ2-1
DNA: TGCGCCAGCAGCCAGACGACCCCTTACAATGAGCAGTTCTTC
CDR3: CASSQTTPYNEQFF

D: NA
size: NA
V: TRBV6-1
length: 16
J: TRBJ1-1
DNA: TGTGCCAGCAGTGGGTATCGCGGAAAAATGAACACTGAAGCTTTCTTT
CDR3: CASSGYRGKMNTEAFF

D: TRBD1
size: NA
V: TRBV6-1
length: 14
J: TRBJ1-1
DNA: TGTGCCAGCAGAGACAGGGGAGGTCAAACTGAAGCTTTCTTT
CDR3: CASRDRGGQTEAFF

D: TRBD2
size: few
V: TRBV28
length: 15
J: TRBJ2-1
DNA: TGTGCCAGCAGCTCGCTAGCGGGGAAGTACAATGAGCAGTTCTTC
CDR3: CASSSLAGKYNEQFF

D: TRBD2
size: many
V: TRBV7-9
length: 17
J: TRBJ2-5
DNA: TGTGCCAGCAGCTTAGCCCACATAGCGGGGGGAAAGGAGACCCAGTACTTC
CDR3: CASSLAHIAGGKETQYF

D: TRBD1
size: many
V: TRBV5-5
length: 14
J: TRBJ2-7
DNA: TGTGCCAGCAGCAACAGGGACAGGGCAGTTGGGCAGTACTTC
CDR3: CASSNRDRAVGQYF

D: NA
size: many
V: TRBV14
length: 13
J: TRBJ2-6
DNA: TGTGCCAGCAGCCTGCCTGGGGCCAACGTCCTGACTTTC
CDR3: CASSLPGANVLTF

D: TRBD1
size: many
V: TRBV11-3
length: 16
J: TRBJ2-7
DNA: TGTGCCAGCAGCTCTAGGCTGACCGGGACAGCCTACGAGCAGTACTTC
CDR3: CASSSRLTGTAYEQYF

D: NA
size: NA
V: TRBV2
length: 16
J: TRBJ1-5
DNA: TGTGCCAGCACCCCGGGGGTCCTTCAGATGAATCAGCCCCAGCATTTT
CDR3: CASTPGVLQMNQPQHF

D: NA
size: few
V: TRBV11-3
length: 12
J: TRBJ2-5
DNA: TGTGCCAGCACGTCTTGGCAAGAGACCCAGTACTTC
CDR3: CASTSWQETQYF

D: NA
size: many
V: TRBV19
length: 15
J: TRBJ1-5
DNA: TGTGCCAGTAGCCGAGAACCGACAAAGCTACAGCCCCAGCATTTT
CDR3: CASSREPTKLQPQHF

D: NA
size: few
V: TRBV11-2
length: 15
J: TRBJ2-3
DNA: TGTGCCAGCAGCTCCAGGGGCCCCTCCCCCGATACGCAGTATTTT
CDR3: CASSSRGPSPDTQYF

D: TRBD2
size: few
V: TRBV12-3/TRBV12-4
length: 15
J: TRBJ2-3
DNA: TGTGCCAGCTCGGGAGGGGGGGATCGTTTTGATACGCAGTATTTT
CDR3: CASSGGGDRFDTQYF

D: NA
size: few
V: TRBV6-1
length: 16
J: TRBJ2-3
DNA: TGTGCCAGCTCACAGACTCTGCCTATCTCCACAGATACGCAGTATTTT
CDR3: CASSQTLPISTDTQYF

D: NA
size: NA
V: TRBV14
length: 16
J: TRBJ1-4
DNA: TGTGCCAGCAGCCAAGACCGAGGGGTCCATAATGAAAAACTGTTTTTT
CDR3: CASSQDRGVHNEKLFF

D: NA
size: few
V: TRBV27
length: 16
J: TRBJ2-1
DNA: TGTGCCAGCAGTTTATCCACAGGGTTATCCTACAATGAGCAGTTCTTC
CDR3: CASSLSTGLSYNEQFF

D: TRBD2
size: many
V: TRBV10-2
length: 14
J: TRBJ2-5
DNA: TGCGCCAGCAGGGGACTAGCGGGAGAAGAGACCCAGTACTTC
CDR3: CASRGLAGEETQYF

D: NA
size: many
V: TRBV11-2
length: 13
J: TRBJ2-1
DNA: TGTGCCAGCAGCTTAGTTGGCCCTTATGAGCAGTTCTTC
CDR3: CASSLVGPYEQFF

D: NA
size: NA
V: TRBV7-6
length: 13
J: TRBJ1-2
DNA: TGTGCCAGCAGCCCAGCGGCCGGATATGGCTACACCTTC
CDR3: CASSPAAGYGYTF

D: NA
size: NA
V: TRBV5-6
length: 15
J: TRBJ1-5
DNA: TGTGCCAGCAGCTTGGTGGGGGCGCCGAATCAGCCCCAGCATTTT
CDR3: CASSLVGAPNQPQHF

D: NA
size: few
V: TRBV20-1
length: 16
J: TRBJ1-1
DNA: TGCAGTGCTAGAGATTCCGCAAACAAGGGTCACACTGAAGCTTTCTTT
CDR3: CSARDSANKGHTEAFF

D: NA
size: NA
V: TRBV7-6
length: 13
J: TRBJ1-6
DNA: TGTGCCGGCAGCCCAACCCCAAATTCACCCCTCCACTTT
CDR3: CAGSPTPNSPLHF

D: NA
size: NA
V: TRBV4-1
length: 14
J: TRBJ1-2
DNA: TGCGCCAGCAGCCAAGATCCAGGGGTGAGAGGCTACACCTTC
CDR3: CASSQDPGVRGYTF

D: NA
size: few
V: TRBV29-1
length: 14
J: TRBJ2-1
DNA: TGCAGCGTTCAGATGGGTATGACGGAAAATGAGCAGTTCTTC
CDR3: CSVQMGMTENEQFF

D: TRBD1
size: NA
V: TRBV6-6
length: 11
J: TRBJ2-4
DNA: TGTGCCAGCAGTACAGGGGACATTCAGTACTTC
CDR3: CASSTGDIQYF

D: NA
size: NA
V: TRBV19
length: 14
J: TRBJ2-7
DNA: TGTGCCAGTAGTAACCGCCTCGCGGCCTACGAGCAGTACTTC
CDR3: CASSNRLAAYEQYF

D: NA
size: NA
V: TRBV12-3/TRBV12-4
length: 12
J: TRBJ2-3
DNA: TGTGCCAGTGGGGTTAGGACAGATACGCAGTATTTT
CDR3: CASGVRTDTQYF